This T cell receptor beta chain appears in the sequencing data of a study of shared T cell receptors in the human thymus. This CDR3 has 13 residues. Trimming removed 6 bases at V and 3 bases at J, with 11 bases between. Germline values: CDR1 MNHEY, CDR2 SVGAGI. Repertoires were generated with immunoSEQ multiplex PCR, while TCRdb's copy carries only in-frame clones and drops some. The sample includes roughly 560,000 clones, more than 75% of them seen just once. The same sample was also studied in work on human thymus T cells. That report notes: Having surgery to correct congenital heart defects, healthy Finnish infants acted as the donors. Corrective heart surgery yielded resections, and these provided the thymus tissue. Both thymic and peripheral blood repertoires showed apparently biased V and J usage. Unrelated people showed highly overlapping thymic repertoires, related research reported.

The gene calls are TRBV6-5 and TRBJ1-2; maybe TRBD1 (5 bases). The TCR was taken from a boy younger than two with a congenital heart defect. The source material was thymocytes. Written as DNA, the CDR3 is TGTGCCAGCAGACGGGGGGTGGACTATGGCTACACCTTC. Translated, it gives CASRRGVDYGYTF.